The present entry profiles one T cell receptor (beta chain) with its context. Its antigen is unidentified. This CDR3 contains 13 residues. The germline gives CDR1 SGHNT, CDR2 YENEEA. V shed 1 base and J shed 3 bases, with 4 bases lying between them. Donors were nominally healthy when sampled, though unrecorded immune exposures were likely. The sample belongs to a study of cytomegalovirus exposure and HLA in healthy donors. Findings and caveats of the study: Equally common other TCR beta chains were less clonally expanded than HLA-associated ones, a later analysis found. The likely origin of a cluster of highly shared sequence variants was a sequencing artifact.

PCR used 60 Vbeta primers and 13 Jbeta primers. The repertoire was sequenced with immunoSEQ multiplex PCR; TCRdb's copy has only in-frame clones and lacks some. The sample carries approximately 110,000 clones, 74% recorded once. This clonotype was sampled from a woman aged 45 to 65 in good health and CMV-seropositive. The gene calls are TRBV11-3 and TRBJ1-3, with D unresolved. The sequenced material came from PBMCs. CDR3 DNA sequence: TGTGCCAGCAGCTTAGTCTTTGGAAACACCATATATTTT. Protein: CASSLVFGNTIYF.